These 13 T cell receptor beta chains came from one sample sequenced in a study of cytomegalovirus exposure and HLA in healthy donors. Primers for the PCR totalled 60 Vbeta and 13 Jbeta. Some clones are missing from TCRdb's copy, which holds only in-frame ones; the method was immunoSEQ multiplex PCR. The sample gives about 60,000 clones, roughly 80% of which show up once; about 3.6% is in the top ten. The sequenced sample consisted of PBMCs. All receptors come from a woman in her forties in good health and CMV-seropositive.

The CDR3 DNA is TGTGCCAGCAGCAACCGACAGGCGTCCTTATATGGCTACACCTTC. Amino acid sequence: CASSNRQASLYGYTF. V gene TRBV13 combines with J gene TRBJ1-2; the D gene is possibly TRBD1 (6 bases). Germline V gene lookup returns CDR1 PRHDT and CDR2 FYEKMQ (reference sequence). CDR3 length: 15 amino acids. Between the trimmed V and J ends, which lost 5 bases and 5 bases, there was a span of 18 bases.

The chain carries TRBV14 and TRBJ1-6, with 10 bases matching TRBD1. V was pared by 4 bases and J by 6 bases, with 3 bases of the junction left unmatched. Germline CDR1 is SGHDN and CDR2 is FVKESK. The CDR3 runs to 15 residues. The CDR3 region has the DNA TGTGCCAGCAGCCCTCGGACAGGGGGTAATTCACCCCTCCACTTT. Translating gives CASSPRTGGNSPLHF.

The CDR3, as DNA: TGTGCCAGCAGCCCCTACGTACTAGGGACCCAGTACTTC. This codes for CASSPYVLGTQYF. This chain joins TRBV14 and TRBJ2-5; D may be TRBD2 (5 bases). Between the trimmed V and J ends, which lost 4 bases and 7 bases, there was a span of 13 bases. The CDR3 loop spans 13 amino acids. Germline loops: CDR1 SGHDN, CDR2 FVKESK.

This clone occurred a few times. DNA for the CDR3: TGCGCCAGCACCAGACAGGGTCTTGGCTACACCTTC. This codes for CASTRQGLGYTF. The V and J genes are TRBV10-1 and TRBJ1-2, with 7 bases aligning to TRBD1. CDR1 WNHNN and CDR2 SYGVQD come from the germline V gene (reference sequence). The CDR3 covers 12 residues. V lost 7 bases, J lost 7 bases, and 6 bases stayed unmatched.

The CDR3 DNA follows: TGTGCCACCAGCAGAGATTCTAGCTCCTACAATGAGCAGTTCTTC. Translating gives CATSRDSSSYNEQFF. The V gene is TRBV15, the J gene TRBJ2-1, with no clear D. The germline V gene has CDR1 LNHNV and CDR2 YYDKDF (reference sequence). The CDR3 has 15 residues. Trimming left V 0 bases short and J 0 bases short, with 6 bases between.

The CDR3 here is CASSQVDRAAYEQYF. DNA of the CDR3: TGCGCCAGCAGCCAAGTTGACAGAGCCGCCTACGAGCAGTACTTC. This rearrangement joins TRBV4-3 to TRBJ2-7; D possibly corresponds to TRBD1 (5 bases). Germline CDR1 and CDR2: LGHNA and YSLEER. The V end was cut by 1 base, the J end by 2 bases, with 12 bases between. CDR3 length equals 15 residues.

The chain links TRBV2 to TRBJ1-1, with a weak D call TRBD1 (5 bases). The V and J ends lost 6 bases and 2 bases respectively, with 7 bases between them. This CDR3 contains 12 residues. Germline-derived CDR1 and CDR2 are SNHLY and FYNNEI. The CDR3 coding sequence is TGTGCCAGCAGGACAGCAAACACTGAAGCTTTCTTT. It is translated as CASRTANTEAFF.

The chain couples TRBV29-1 to TRBJ1-2, with D unresolved. Trimming pared 3 bases from V and 1 base from J, leaving 9 bases between. The CDR3 consists of 13 residues. In germline, CDR1 is SQVTM, CDR2 ANQGSEA. This CDR3 is CSVDFSINYGYTF. The CDR3 nucleotides are TGCAGCGTTGATTTCAGTATTAACTATGGCTACACCTTC.

This clone was recorded only once. The chain has TRBV4-1 and TRBJ1-5; 7 bases line up with TRBD1. J lost 7 bases, V lost 10 bases, and 13 bases had no gene match. CDR1 is MGHRA and CDR2 is YSYEKL in the germline V gene. The CDR3 loop spans 14 amino acids. This CDR3 reads CAIPLSRGDQPQHF. In DNA, the CDR3 is TGCGCCATTCCGCTTTCCAGGGGGGACCAGCCCCAGCATTTT.

This chain uses TRBV15 with TRBJ1-4; perhaps TRBD1 as D (5 bases). This CDR3 has 15 residues. Trimming removed 1 base from V and 8 bases from J, with 14 bases in between. CDR1 and CDR2 (germline): LNHNV, YYDKDF (reference sequence). CDR3 protein: CATSRGQSRVEKLFF. In DNA form, the CDR3 reads TGTGCCACCAGCAGAGGGCAATCCAGGGTCGAAAAACTGTTTTTT.

The chain recombines TRBV9 with TRBJ2-3; 9 nucleotides match TRBD2. The length of the CDR3 is 16 residues. The germline gives CDR1 SGDLS, CDR2 YYNGEE. After removal of 0 bases from V and 0 bases from J, the junction contained 2 bases not matched to a gene. The CDR3 sequence: CASSVGTSVSTDTQYF. CDR3 DNA sequence: TGTGCCAGCAGCGTAGGGACTAGCGTTAGCACAGATACGCAGTATTTT.

V gene TRBV19 combines with J gene TRBJ1-6, with 8 bases identical to TRBD1. With V trimmed by 3 bases and J by 7 bases, 11 bases remained unmatched. Germline V gene lookup returns CDR1 LNHDA and CDR2 SQIVND (reference sequence). CDR3 size: 17 residues. The CDR3 sequence: CASSIMTGARRNSPLHF. CDR3 sequence (DNA): TGTGCCAGTAGTATCATGACAGGGGCCCGGAGGAATTCACCCCTCCACTTT.

The V call is TRBV5-1, the J call TRBJ2-7, with D maybe TRBD1 (5 bases). Germline-derived CDR1 and CDR2 are SGHRS and YFSETQ. Trimming shortened V by 0 bases and J by 2 bases, and 12 bases separated the two germline ends. CDR3 size: 15 residues. The CDR3 DNA reads as TGCGCCAGCAGCTTGGAGGACAAACTTACCTACGAGCAGTACTTC. Protein product: CASSLEDKLTYEQYF.